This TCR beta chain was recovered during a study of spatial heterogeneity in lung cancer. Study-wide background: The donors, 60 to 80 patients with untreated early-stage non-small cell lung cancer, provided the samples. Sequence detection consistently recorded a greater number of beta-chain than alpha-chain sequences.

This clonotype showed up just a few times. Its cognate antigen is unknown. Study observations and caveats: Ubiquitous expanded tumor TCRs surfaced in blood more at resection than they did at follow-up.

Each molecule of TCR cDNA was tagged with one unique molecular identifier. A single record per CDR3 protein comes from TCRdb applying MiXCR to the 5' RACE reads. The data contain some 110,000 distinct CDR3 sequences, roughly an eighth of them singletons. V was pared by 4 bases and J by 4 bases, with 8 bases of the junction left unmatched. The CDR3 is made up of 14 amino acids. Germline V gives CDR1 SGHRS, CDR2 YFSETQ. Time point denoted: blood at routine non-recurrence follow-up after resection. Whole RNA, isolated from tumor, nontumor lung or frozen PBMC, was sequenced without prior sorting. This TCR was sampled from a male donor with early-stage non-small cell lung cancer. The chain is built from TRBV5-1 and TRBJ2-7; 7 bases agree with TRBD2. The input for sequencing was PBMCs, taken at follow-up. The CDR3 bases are TGCGCCAGCAGCGCTACCGGGACTACGTACGAGCAGTACTTC. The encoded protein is CASSATGTTYEQYF.